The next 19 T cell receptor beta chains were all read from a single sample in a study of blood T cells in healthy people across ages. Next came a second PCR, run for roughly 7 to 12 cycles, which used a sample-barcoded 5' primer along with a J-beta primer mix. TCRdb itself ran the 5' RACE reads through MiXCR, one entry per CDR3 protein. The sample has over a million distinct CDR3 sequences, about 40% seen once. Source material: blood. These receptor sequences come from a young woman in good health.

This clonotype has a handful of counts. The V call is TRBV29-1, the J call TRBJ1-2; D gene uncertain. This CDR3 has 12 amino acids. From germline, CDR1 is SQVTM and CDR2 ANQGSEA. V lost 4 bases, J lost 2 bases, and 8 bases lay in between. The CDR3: CSVGQLNYGYTF. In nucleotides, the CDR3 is TGCAGCGTTGGACAACTAAACTATGGCTACACCTTC.

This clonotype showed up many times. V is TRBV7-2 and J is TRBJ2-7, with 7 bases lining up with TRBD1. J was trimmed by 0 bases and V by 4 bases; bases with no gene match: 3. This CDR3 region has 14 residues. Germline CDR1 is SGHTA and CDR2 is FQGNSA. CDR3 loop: CASSSTGTSYEQYF. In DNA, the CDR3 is TGTGCCAGCAGCTCGACAGGGACCTCCTACGAGCAGTACTTC. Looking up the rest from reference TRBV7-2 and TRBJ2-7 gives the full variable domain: GAGVSQSPSNKVTEKGKDVELRCDPISGHTALYWYRQSLGQGLEFLIYFQGNSAPDKSGLPSDRFSAERTGGSVSTLTIQRTQQEDSAVYLCASSSTGTSYEQYFGPGTRLTVT.

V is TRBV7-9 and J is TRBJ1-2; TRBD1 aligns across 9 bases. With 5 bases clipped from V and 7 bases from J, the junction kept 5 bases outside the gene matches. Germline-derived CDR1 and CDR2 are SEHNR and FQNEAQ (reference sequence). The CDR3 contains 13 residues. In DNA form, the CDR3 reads TGTGCCAGCAGCACACAGGGGGCAGGTGGCTACACCTTC. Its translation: CASSTQGAGGYTF.

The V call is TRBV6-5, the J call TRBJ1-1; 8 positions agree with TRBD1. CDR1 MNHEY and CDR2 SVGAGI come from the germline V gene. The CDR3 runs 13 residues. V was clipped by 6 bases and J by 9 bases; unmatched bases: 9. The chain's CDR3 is CASSRIDRGQAFF. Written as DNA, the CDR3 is TGTGCCAGCAGCCGAATAGACAGGGGTCAAGCTTTCTTT.

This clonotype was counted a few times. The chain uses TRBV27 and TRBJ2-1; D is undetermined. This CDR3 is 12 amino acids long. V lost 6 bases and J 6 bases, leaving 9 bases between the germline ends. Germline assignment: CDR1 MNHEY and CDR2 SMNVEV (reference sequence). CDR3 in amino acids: CASRVGSNEQFF. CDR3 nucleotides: TGTGCCAGCAGGGTGGGTTCCAATGAGCAGTTCTTC.

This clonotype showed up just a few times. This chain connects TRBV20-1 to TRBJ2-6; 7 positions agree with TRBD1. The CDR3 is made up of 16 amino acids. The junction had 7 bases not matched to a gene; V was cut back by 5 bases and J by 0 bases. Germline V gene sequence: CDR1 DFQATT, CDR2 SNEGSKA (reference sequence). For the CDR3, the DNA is TGCAGTGCTCCTATCTCAGGGGGCTCTGGGGCCAACGTCCTGACTTTC. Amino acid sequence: CSAPISGGSGANVLTF.

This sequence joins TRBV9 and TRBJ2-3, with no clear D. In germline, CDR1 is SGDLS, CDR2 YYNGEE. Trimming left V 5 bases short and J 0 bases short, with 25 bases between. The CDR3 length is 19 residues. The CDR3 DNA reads TGTGCCAGCAGTCTCCCATTGGTCGGCGAATTAACTAGCACAGATACGCAGTATTTT. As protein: CASSLPLVGELTSTDTQYF.

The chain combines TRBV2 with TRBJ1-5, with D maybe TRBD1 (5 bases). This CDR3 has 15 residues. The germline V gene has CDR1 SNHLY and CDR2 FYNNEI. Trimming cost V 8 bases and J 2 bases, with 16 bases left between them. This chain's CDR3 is CASGPGPGGNQPQHF. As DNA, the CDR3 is TGTGCCAGCGGGCCAGGGCCCGGGGGCAATCAGCCCCAGCATTTT.

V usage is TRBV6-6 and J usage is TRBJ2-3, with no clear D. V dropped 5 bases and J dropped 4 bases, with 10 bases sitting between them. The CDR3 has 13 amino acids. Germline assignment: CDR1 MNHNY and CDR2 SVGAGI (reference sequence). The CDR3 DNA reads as TGTGCCAGCAGTCGCGACACGGCAGATACGCAGTATTTT. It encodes CASSRDTADTQYF.

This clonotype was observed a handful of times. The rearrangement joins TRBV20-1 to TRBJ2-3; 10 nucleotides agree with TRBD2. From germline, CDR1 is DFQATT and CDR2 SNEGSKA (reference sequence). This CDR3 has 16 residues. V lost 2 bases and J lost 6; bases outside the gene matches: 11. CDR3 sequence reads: CSARLAGVPSRDTQYF. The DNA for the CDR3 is TGCAGTGCTAGACTAGCGGGAGTCCCTTCCAGGGATACGCAGTATTTT.

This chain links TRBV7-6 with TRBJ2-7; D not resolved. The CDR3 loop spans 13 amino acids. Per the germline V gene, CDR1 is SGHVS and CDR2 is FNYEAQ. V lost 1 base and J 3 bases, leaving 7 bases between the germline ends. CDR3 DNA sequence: TGTGCCAGCAGCTTAGACCCCTTCTACGAGCAGTACTTC. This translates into CASSLDPFYEQYF.

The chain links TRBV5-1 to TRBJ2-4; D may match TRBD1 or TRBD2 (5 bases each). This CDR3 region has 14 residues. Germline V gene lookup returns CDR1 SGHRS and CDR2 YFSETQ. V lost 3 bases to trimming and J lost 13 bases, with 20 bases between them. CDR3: CASSYGANPLEQYF. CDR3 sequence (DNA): TGCGCCAGCAGCTACGGGGCCAACCCCTTGGAGCAGTACTTC. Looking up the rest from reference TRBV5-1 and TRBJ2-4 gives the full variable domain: KAGVTQTPRYLIKTRGQQVTLSCSPISGHRSVSWYQQTPGQGLQFLFEYFSETQRNKGNFPGRFSGRQFSNSRSEMNVSTLELGDSALYLCASSYGANPLEQYFGAGTRLSVL.

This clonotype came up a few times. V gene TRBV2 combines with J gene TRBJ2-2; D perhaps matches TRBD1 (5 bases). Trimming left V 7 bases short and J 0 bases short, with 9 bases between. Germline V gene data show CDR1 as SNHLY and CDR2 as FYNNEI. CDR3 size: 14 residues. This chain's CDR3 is CASKGSSNTGELFF. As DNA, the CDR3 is TGTGCCAGCAAGGGGTCCTCGAACACCGGGGAGCTGTTTTTT.

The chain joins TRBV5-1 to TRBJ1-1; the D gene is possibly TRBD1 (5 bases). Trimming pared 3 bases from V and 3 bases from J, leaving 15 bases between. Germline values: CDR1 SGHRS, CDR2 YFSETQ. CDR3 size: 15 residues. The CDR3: CASSYRGEVYTEAFF. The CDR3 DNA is TGCGCCAGCAGCTACCGGGGGGAAGTCTACACTGAAGCTTTCTTT.

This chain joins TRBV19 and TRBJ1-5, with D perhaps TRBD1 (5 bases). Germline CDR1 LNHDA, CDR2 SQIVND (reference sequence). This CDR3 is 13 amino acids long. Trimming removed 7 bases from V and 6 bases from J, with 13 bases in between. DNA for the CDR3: TGTGCCAGTACCCGGGGGATCAGTCAGCCCCAGCATTTT. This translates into CASTRGISQPQHF.

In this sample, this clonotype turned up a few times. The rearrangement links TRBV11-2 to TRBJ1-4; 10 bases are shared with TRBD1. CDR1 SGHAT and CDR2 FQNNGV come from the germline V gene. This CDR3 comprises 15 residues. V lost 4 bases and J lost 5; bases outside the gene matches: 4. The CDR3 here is CASSSGQGLNEKLFF. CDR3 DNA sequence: TGTGCCAGCAGCTCGGGACAGGGGCTAAATGAAAAACTGTTTTTT. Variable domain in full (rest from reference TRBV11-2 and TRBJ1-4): EAGVAQSPRYKIIEKRQSVAFWCNPISGHATLYWYQQILGQGPKLLIQFQNNGVVDDSQLPKDRFSAERLKGVDSTLKIQPAKLEDSAVYLCASSSGQGLNEKLFFGSGTQLSVL.

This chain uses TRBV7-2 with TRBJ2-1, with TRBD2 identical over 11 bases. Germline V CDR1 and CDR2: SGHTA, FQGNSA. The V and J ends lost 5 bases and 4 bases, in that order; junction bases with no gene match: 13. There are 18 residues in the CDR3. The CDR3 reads CASSPGLADPLLYNEQFF. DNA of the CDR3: TGTGCCAGCAGCCCGGGACTAGCGGACCCCCTTCTATACAATGAGCAGTTCTTC.

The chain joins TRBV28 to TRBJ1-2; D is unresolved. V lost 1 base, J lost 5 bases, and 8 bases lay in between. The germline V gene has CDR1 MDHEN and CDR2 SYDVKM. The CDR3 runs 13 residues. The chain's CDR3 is CASSLSTRYGYTF. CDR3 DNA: TGTGCCAGCAGTTTATCAACAAGATATGGCTACACCTTC.

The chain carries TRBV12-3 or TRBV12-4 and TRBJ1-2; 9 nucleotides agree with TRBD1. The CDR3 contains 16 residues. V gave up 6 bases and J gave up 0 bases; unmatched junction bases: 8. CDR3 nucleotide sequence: TGTGCCAGCAGGCCGAGGACAGGGGCGCCTAACTATGGCTACACCTTC. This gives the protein CASRPRTGAPNYGYTF.